This T cell receptor (beta chain) is drawn from a study of response to subunit inactivated influenza vaccine. The V and J ends lost 4 bases and 4 bases, in that order; junction bases with no gene match: 7. CDR3 length equals 15 residues. Per germline, CDR1 SGHTA and CDR2 FQGNSA. This clonotype has at least ten counts. TCRdb itself ran the RT-PCR reads through MiXCR, one entry per CDR3 protein. Of about 570,000 distinct CDR3 sequences in the sample, around 11% were seen once. The sample was also linked to a second study, of T cells expressing NK-cell markers. Per that study: Generation of TCR beta cDNA was performed by 5'RACE template switching incorporating UMIs. Seropositivity for HCMV was found in seven of the eight sequenced donors, with one seronegative. Within several experiments, an anti-gamma-delta TCR antibody kept the sorting limited to alpha-beta TCR T cells. As a fraction of CD8+ T cells, dominant NKG2C+ clonotypes reached about 1.0-7.5% in 5 to 7 donors.

The V and J genes are TRBV7-2 and TRBJ2-3, with 8 nucleotides matching TRBD2. The receptor was isolated from a man aged 50 to 60 who received an inactivated influenza vaccine. Material: PBMCs from blood, obtained on the day of vaccination. For the CDR3, the DNA is TGTGCCAGCAGCTCCTTAGCGGGAAGTCCAGATACGCAGTATTTT. Its translation is CASSSLAGSPDTQYF. The whole variable domain, filled in from reference TRBV7-2 and TRBJ2-3, reads GAGVSQSPSNKVTEKGKDVELRCDPISGHTALYWYRQSLGQGLEFLIYFQGNSAPDKSGLPSDRFSAERTGGSVSTLTIQRTQQEDSAVYLCASSSLAGSPDTQYFGPGTRLTVL.